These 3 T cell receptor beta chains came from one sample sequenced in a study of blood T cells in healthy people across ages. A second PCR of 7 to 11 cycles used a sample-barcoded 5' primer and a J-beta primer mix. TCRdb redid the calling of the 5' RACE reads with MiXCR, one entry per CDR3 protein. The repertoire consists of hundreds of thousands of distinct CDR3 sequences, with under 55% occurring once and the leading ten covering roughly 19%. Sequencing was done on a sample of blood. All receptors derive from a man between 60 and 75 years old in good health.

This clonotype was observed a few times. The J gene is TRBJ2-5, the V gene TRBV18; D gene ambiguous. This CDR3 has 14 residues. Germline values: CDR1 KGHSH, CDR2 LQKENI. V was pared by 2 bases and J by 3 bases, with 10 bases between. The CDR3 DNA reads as TGTGCCAGCTCACCAGAAAGGGAAGAAGAGACCCAGTACTTC. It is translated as CASSPEREEETQYF.

The CDR3 sequence: CASSSLLSLNTEAFF. The CDR3 DNA is TGTGCCAGCAGCTCCCTCCTCAGTTTGAACACTGAAGCTTTCTTT. The genes are TRBV6-6 and TRBJ1-1, with D uncertain. The CDR3 is made up of 15 amino acids. Germline V lookup: CDR1 MNHNY, CDR2 SVGAGI (reference sequence). Deletions cut 6 bases from V and 0 bases from J, with 14 bases between.

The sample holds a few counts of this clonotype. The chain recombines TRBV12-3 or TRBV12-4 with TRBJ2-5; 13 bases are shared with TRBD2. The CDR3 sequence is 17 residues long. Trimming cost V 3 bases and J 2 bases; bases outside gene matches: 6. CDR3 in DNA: TGTGCCAGCAGTTTGGGGAGACTAGCGGGGGGACAAGAGACCCAGTACTTC. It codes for CASSLGRLAGGQETQYF.